This note documents a single T cell receptor (beta chain) sequence. No antigen is known for it. Germline V gene data show CDR1 as LGHDT and CDR2 as YNNKEL (reference sequence). This CDR3 contains 14 residues. The ends were cut back, 4 bases at V and 4 bases at J, with 11 bases in the middle. Sequenced by immunoSEQ multiplex PCR; TCRdb stores in-frame clones only, minus some. The data show 250,000 to 300,000 clones, 85% to 95% seen once. The sample belongs to a study of T cell responses to AZD1222 COVID-19 vaccine. The study, taken as a whole, reports: Dominant at 160-218 and 743-854, vaccine-associated CD4 TCRs also spanned spike. Scientists sampled the repertoires only once the peak T cell response had passed. Close to half of all spike-specific TCRs reportedly target regions of the variants that are unmutated.

This TCR derives from an adult who received the AZD1222 COVID-19 vaccine. The rearrangement joins TRBV3-1 (or the pseudogene TRBV3-2) to TRBJ1-3, with D tentatively TRBD1 (6 bases). This specimen consisted of peripheral blood, obtained 28 days after the second AZD1222 dose. CDR3 loop: CASSRRTAGNTIYF. The CDR3 nucleotides are TGTGCCAGCAGCCGACGGACAGCCGGAAACACCATATATTTT.